This TCR beta chain was retrieved from a study of cytomegalovirus exposure and HLA in healthy donors. This clone was seen only a few times. CDR3 length equals 13 residues. Trimming pared 5 bases from V and 7 bases from J, leaving 15 bases between. Germline CDR1 reads LNHDA; CDR2 reads SQIVND (reference sequence). Primers included in the PCR were 60 Vbeta and 13 Jbeta primers. Assay used: immunoSEQ multiplex PCR; TCRdb lists only in-frame clones, some missing. The profile shows 150,000 or so clones, approximately 80% of them singletons. This rearrangement joins TRBV19 to TRBJ2-7, with D perhaps matching TRBD2 (5 bases). The sample consisted of PBMCs. The sequence was obtained from a woman between 18 and 29 years old in good health and CMV-seropositive. The CDR3 loop is CASSLNPSGEQYF. CDR3 coding DNA: TGTGCCAGTAGTCTAAACCCCTCGGGAGAGCAGTACTTC.